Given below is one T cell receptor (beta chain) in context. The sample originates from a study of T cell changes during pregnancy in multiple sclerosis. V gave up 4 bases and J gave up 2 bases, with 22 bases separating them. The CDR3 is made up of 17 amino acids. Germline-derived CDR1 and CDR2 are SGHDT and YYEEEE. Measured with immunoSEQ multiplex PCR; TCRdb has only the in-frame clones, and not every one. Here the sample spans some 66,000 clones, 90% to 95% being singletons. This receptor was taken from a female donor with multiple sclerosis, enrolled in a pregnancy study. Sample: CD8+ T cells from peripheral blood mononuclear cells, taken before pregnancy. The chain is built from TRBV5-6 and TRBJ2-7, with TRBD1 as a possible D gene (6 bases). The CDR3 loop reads CASSHGPPGHETYEQYF. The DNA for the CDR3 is TGTGCCAGCAGCCACGGGCCTCCGGGACACGAAACCTACGAGCAGTACTTC.